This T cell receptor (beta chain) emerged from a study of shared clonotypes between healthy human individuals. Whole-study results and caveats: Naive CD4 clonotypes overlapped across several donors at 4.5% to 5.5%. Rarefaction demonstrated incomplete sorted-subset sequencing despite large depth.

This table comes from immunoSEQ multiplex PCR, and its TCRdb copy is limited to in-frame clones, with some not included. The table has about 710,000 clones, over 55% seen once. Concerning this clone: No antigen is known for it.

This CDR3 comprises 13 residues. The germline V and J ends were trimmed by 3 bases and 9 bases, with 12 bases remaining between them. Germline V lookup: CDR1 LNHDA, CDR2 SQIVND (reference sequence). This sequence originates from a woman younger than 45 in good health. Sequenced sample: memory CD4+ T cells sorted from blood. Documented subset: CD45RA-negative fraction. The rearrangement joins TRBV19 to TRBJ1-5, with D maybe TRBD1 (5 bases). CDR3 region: CASSMGLERPQHF. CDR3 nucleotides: TGTGCCAGTAGTATGGGGCTGGAGAGGCCCCAGCATTTT.